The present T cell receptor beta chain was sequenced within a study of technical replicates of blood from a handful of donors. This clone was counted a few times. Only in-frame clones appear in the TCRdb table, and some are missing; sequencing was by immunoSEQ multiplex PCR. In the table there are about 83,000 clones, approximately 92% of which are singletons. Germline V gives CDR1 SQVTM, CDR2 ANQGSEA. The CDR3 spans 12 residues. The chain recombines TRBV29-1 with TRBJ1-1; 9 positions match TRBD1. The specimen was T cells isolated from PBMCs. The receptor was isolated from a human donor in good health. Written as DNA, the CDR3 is TGCTCGACAGGGGGTTTTAACACTGAAGCTTTCTTT. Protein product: CSTGGFNTEAFF.